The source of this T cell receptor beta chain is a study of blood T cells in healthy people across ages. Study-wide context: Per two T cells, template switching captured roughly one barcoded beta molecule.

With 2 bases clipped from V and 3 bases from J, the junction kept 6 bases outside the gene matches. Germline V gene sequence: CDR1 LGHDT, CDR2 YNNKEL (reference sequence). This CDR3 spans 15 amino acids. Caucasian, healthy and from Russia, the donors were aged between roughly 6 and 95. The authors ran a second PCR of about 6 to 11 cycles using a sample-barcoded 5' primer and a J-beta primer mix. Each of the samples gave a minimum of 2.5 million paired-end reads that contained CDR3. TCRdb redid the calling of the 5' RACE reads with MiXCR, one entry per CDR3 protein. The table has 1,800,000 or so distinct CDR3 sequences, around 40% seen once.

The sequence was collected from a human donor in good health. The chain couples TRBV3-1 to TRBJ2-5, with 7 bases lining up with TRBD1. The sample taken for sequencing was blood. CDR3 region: CASSQRHRGEETQYF. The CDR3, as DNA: TGTGCCAGCAGCCAACGCCACAGGGGCGAAGAGACCCAGTACTTC.